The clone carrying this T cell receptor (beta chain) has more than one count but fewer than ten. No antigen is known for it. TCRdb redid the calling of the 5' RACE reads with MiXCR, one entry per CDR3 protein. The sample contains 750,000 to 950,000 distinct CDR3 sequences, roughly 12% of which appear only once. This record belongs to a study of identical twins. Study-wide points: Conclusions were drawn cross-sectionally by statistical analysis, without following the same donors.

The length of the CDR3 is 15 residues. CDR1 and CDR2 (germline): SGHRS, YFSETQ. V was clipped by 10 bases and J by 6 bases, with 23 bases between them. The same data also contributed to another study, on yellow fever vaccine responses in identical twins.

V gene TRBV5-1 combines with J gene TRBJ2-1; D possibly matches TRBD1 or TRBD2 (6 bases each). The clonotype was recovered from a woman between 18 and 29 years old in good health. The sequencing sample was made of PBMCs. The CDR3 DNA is TGCGCCTCCAGCAAGGGGGTAGGAGGGGCCAATGAGCAGTTCTTC. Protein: CASSKGVGGANEQFF.